This TCR beta chain appears in the sequencing data of a study of shared clonotypes between healthy human individuals. Concerning this clone: The antigen is unknown.

Findings of the study overall: Of the naive CD4 clonotypes, roughly 5% were shared across a few donors. What limited the represented genetic and exposure-history diversity was the small number of donors. Naive subsets usually exceeded memory subsets in estimated richness.

CDR1 is SGHTA, CDR2 FQGNSA, per germline. CDR3 length: 14 residues. Unmatched junction bases numbered 3, after V lost 6 bases and J lost 2 bases. The repertoire was sequenced with immunoSEQ multiplex PCR; TCRdb's copy has only in-frame clones and lacks some. Of under 2,500,000 clones detected, under 97% appear once; the ten largest clones hold roughly 0.13%. Specimen: naive CD4+ T cells sorted from blood. The subset was: CD45RA+ positively selected. The rearrangement uses TRBV7-2 and TRBJ2-3, with 9 bases aligning to TRBD2. This clonotype was sampled from a man between 18 and 29 years old in good health. The CDR3 spells CASRPSGDTDTQYF. The CDR3 nucleotides read TGTGCCAGCAGGCCTAGCGGGGACACAGATACGCAGTATTTT.